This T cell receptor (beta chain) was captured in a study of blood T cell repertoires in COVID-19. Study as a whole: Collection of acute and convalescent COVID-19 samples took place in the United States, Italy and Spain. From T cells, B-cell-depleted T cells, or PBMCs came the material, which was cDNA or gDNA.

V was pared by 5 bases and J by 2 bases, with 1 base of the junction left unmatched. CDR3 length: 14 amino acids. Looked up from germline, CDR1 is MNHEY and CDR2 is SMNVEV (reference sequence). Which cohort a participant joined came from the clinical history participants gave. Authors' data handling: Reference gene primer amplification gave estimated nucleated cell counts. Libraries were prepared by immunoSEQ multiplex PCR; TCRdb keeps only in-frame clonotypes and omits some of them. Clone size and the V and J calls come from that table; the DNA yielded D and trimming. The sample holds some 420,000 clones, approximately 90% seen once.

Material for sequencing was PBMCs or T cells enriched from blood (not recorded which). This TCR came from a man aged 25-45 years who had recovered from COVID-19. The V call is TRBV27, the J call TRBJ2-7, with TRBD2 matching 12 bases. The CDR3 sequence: CASSRTSGTYEQYF. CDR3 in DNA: TGTGCCAGCAGTCGGACTAGCGGGACCTACGAGCAGTACTTC.